This T cell receptor beta chain was captured by sequencing in a study of CD8 T cells in Susac syndrome. Study-level points and caveats: As the study acknowledged, the number of individuals in its TCR sequencing and HLA analysis was relatively small.

The T cells that were sequenced for TCR beta were CD8+ and CD4+ cells from blood. The Susac syndrome patients fit the recently defined diagnostic criteria for definite or probable disease. The germline gives CDR1 LNHDA, CDR2 SQIVND (reference sequence). Trimming took 3 bases from V and 3 from J, leaving 3 bases between them. The CDR3 runs to 12 residues. A word on this clonotype: The target antigen is unknown.

Random hexamers were used to reverse transcribe roughly 0.45 to 1 ug of RNA. TCRdb reprocessed the immunoSEQ multiplex PCR reads via MiXCR and lists one record per CDR3 protein. The table lists over 150,000 distinct CDR3 sequences, roughly 94% of them singletons, with 0.095% to 0.1% in the top ten. The source of this sequence is a human donor with Susac syndrome. V is TRBV19 and J is TRBJ2-1; D not resolved. The specimen sequenced was CD4+ T cells from PBMCs. Here the CDR3 reads CASSIVYNEQFF. In nucleotides, the CDR3 is TGTGCCAGTAGTATTGTCTACAATGAGCAGTTCTTC.